The rows below give T cell receptor beta chains drawn from one sample of a study of T cells in Graves' hyperthyroidism and ophthalmopathy. TCRdb used MiXCR to reprocess the multiplex PCR reads, holding one entry per CDR3 protein. The table includes 660,000 or so distinct CDR3 sequences, just under 45% detected once. Sequences were obtained from peripheral blood or thyroid tissue (not recorded which). The receptors shown here come from an adult man with Graves' disease, either hyperthyroidism or ophthalmopathy (not recorded which). Each CDR3 is given with its conserved first and last residue. The D gene is left open where the match is weak. Clone size is given for some rows only: seen once, a few or many times, or a class if the clone is expanded.

V: TRBV7-9; size: many; J: TRBJ2-7; D: TRBD2; CDR3: CASSLAGLYYEQYF; DNA: TGTGCCAGCAGCTTAGCGGGACTATACTACGAGCAGTACTTC
V: TRBV20-1; size: .; J: TRBJ2-3; D: .; CDR3: CSARGRGDTDTQYF; DNA: TGCAGTGCTAGAGGGAGAGGAGACACAGATACGCAGTATTTT
V: TRBV7-3; size: few; J: TRBJ1-3; D: TRBD1; CDR3: CASSLTGTGAGNTIYF; DNA: TGTGCCAGCAGCTTAACAGGAACAGGGGCTGGAAACACCATATATTTT
V: TRBV14; size: .; J: TRBJ1-2; D: .; CDR3: CASSQGGTPPNYGYTF; DNA: TGTGCCAGCAGCCAAGGGGGGACACCTCCTAACTATGGCTACACCTTC
V: TRBV12-3/TRBV12-4; size: few; J: TRBJ2-2; D: .; CDR3: CALTAPNTGELFF; DNA: TGTGCCTTGACAGCCCCGAACACCGGGGAGCTGTTTTTT
V: TRBV11-2; size: .; J: TRBJ1-5; D: TRBD1; CDR3: CASSLEGGWNQPQHF; DNA: TGTGCCAGCAGCCTAGAAGGGGGCTGGAATCAGCCCCAGCATTTT
V: TRBV12-3/TRBV12-4; size: .; J: TRBJ1-4; D: .; CDR3: CASSLGDGDEKLFF; DNA: TGTGCCAGCAGTTTGGGGGACGGTGATGAAAAACTGTTTTTT
V: TRBV2; size: .; J: TRBJ2-7; D: .; CDR3: CASTDGGNYEQYF; DNA: TGTGCCAGCACCGACGGGGGTAACTACGAGCAGTACTTC
V: TRBV7-9; size: few; J: TRBJ2-7; D: TRBD2; CDR3: CASSQDFKRDSYEQYF; DNA: TGTGCCAGCAGCCAAGACTTCAAGCGGGACTCCTACGAGCAGTACTTC
V: TRBV29-1; size: once; J: TRBJ1-2; D: .; CDR3: CSVVGDGYTF; DNA: TGCAGCGTTGTTGGGGATGGCTACACCTTC
V: TRBV6-2/TRBV6-3; size: .; J: TRBJ1-1; D: TRBD1; CDR3: CASSPRQGAVGTEAFF; DNA: TGTGCCAGCAGTCCTCGACAGGGGGCGGTGGGCACTGAAGCTTTCTTT
V: TRBV20-1; size: .; J: TRBJ1-3; D: .; CDR3: CSARATGNTIYF; DNA: TGCAGTGCTAGGGCTACCGGAAACACCATATATTTT
V: TRBV6-5; size: .; J: TRBJ2-7; D: .; CDR3: CASSFPGISYEQYF; DNA: TGTGCCAGCAGTTTTCCGGGAATATCCTACGAGCAGTACTTC
V: TRBV7-9; size: few; J: TRBJ2-2; D: TRBD2; CDR3: CASSFLAGVGTGELFF; DNA: TGTGCCAGCAGCTTCTTAGCGGGAGTAGGAACCGGGGAGCTGTTTTTT
V: TRBV6-5; size: few; J: TRBJ2-7; D: TRBD1; CDR3: CASNTGTDNEQYF; DNA: TGTGCCAGCAATACCGGGACAGACAACGAGCAGTACTTC
V: TRBV7-8; size: .; J: TRBJ1-3; D: TRBD1; CDR3: CASSLTHRGAGNTIYF; DNA: TGTGCCAGCAGCTTGACTCACAGGGGAGCTGGAAACACCATATATTTT
V: TRBV19; size: many; J: TRBJ1-2; D: TRBD1; CDR3: CASTRDSSTGGYTF; DNA: TGTGCCAGTACAAGGGACAGTTCGACTGGTGGCTACACCTTC
V: TRBV9; size: .; J: TRBJ2-3; D: .; CDR3: CASSQDVGFSTDTQYF; DNA: TGTGCCAGCAGCCAAGATGTGGGATTCAGCACAGATACGCAGTATTTT
V: TRBV5-1; size: .; J: TRBJ1-2; D: .; CDR3: CASSLAGPGTSDYTF; DNA: TGCGCCAGCAGCTTGGCCGGACCCGGGACATCTGACTACACCTTC
V: TRBV7-3; size: few; J: TRBJ2-2; D: TRBD1; CDR3: CASSLTATGANTGELFF; DNA: TGTGCCAGCAGCTTAACCGCGACAGGGGCAAACACCGGGGAGCTGTTTTTT
V: TRBV15; size: .; J: TRBJ1-2; D: TRBD1; CDR3: CATSRYNGQDNYGYTF; DNA: TGTGCCACCAGCAGATATAACGGACAGGACAACTATGGCTACACCTTC
V: TRBV6-1; size: .; J: TRBJ1-3; D: .; CDR3: CASSLRDPPGGNTIYF; DNA: TGTGCCAGCAGTCTCCGGGACCCTCCGGGAGGAAACACCATATATTTT
V: TRBV7-3; size: .; J: TRBJ2-2; D: TRBD1; CDR3: CASSLDGTENTGELFF; DNA: TGTGCCAGCAGCTTAGATGGGACAGAGAACACCGGGGAGCTGTTTTTT
V: TRBV9; size: few; J: TRBJ2-7; D: TRBD2; CDR3: CASSVTGTSGSHEQYF; DNA: TGTGCCAGCAGCGTAACGGGGACTAGCGGGAGCCACGAGCAGTACTTC
V: TRBV24-1; size: .; J: TRBJ2-2; D: .; CDR3: CATSTRGNTGELFF; DNA: TGTGCCACCAGTACGCGGGGGAACACCGGGGAGCTGTTTTTT
V: TRBV7-9; size: many; J: TRBJ2-7; D: .; CDR3: CASSSQDSYEQYF; DNA: TGTGCCAGCAGCTCCCAGGACAGCTACGAGCAGTACTTC
V: TRBV10-3; size: .; J: TRBJ2-5; D: TRBD2; CDR3: CAISPGGGTSGSQETQYF; DNA: TGTGCCATCAGTCCAGGGGGCGGGACTAGCGGGAGTCAAGAGACCCAGTACTTC
V: TRBV10-3; size: many; J: TRBJ1-2; D: .; CDR3: CAHGASGDYGYTF; DNA: TGTGCCCACGGGGCGTCCGGGGACTATGGCTACACCTTC
V: TRBV20-1; size: .; J: TRBJ2-5; D: TRBD2; CDR3: CSARDSAGGMETQYF; DNA: TGCAGTGCTAGAGATTCAGCGGGGGGGATGGAGACCCAGTACTTC
V: TRBV19; size: .; J: TRBJ1-5; D: .; CDR3: CASSSAGPMGQPQHF; DNA: TGTGCCAGTAGTTCAGCCGGTCCAATGGGTCAGCCCCAGCATTTT
V: TRBV7-3; size: .; J: TRBJ1-1; D: TRBD1; CDR3: CASSLGLGGARNEAFF; DNA: TGTGCCAGCAGCTTAGGTCTAGGGGGCGCGCGTAATGAAGCTTTCTTT
V: TRBV20-1; size: .; J: TRBJ2-5; D: TRBD1; CDR3: CSAVTRDRGLYQETQYF; DNA: TGCAGTGCTGTAACCCGGGACAGGGGATTGTACCAAGAGACCCAGTACTTC
V: TRBV29-1; size: once; J: TRBJ1-2; D: .; CDR3: CSAFKTGGYGYTF; DNA: TGCAGCGCTTTCAAGACGGGGGGCTACGGCTACACCTTC
V: TRBV5-1; size: many; J: TRBJ1-1; D: TRBD1; CDR3: CASNGQGGNTEAFF; DNA: TGCGCCAGCAACGGACAGGGAGGGAACACTGAAGCTTTCTTT
V: TRBV19; size: few; J: TRBJ1-1; D: TRBD1; CDR3: CASSVGQGLAEAFF; DNA: TGTGCCAGTAGTGTGGGACAGGGGTTGGCTGAAGCTTTCTTT
V: TRBV19; size: few; J: TRBJ2-7; D: .; CDR3: CASSSSTGTFPYEQYF; DNA: TGTGCCAGTAGTTCATCGACCGGGACATTTCCCTACGAGCAGTACTTC
V: TRBV20-1; size: few; J: TRBJ2-3; D: .; CDR3: CSAGSPTDTQYF; DNA: TGCAGTGCCGGCTCCCCCACAGATACGCAGTATTTT
V: TRBV13; size: many; J: TRBJ1-1; D: .; CDR3: CASSLSGRGTEAFF; DNA: TGTGCCAGCAGCCTATCCGGACGGGGGACTGAAGCTTTCTTT
V: TRBV19; size: few; J: TRBJ1-5; D: .; CDR3: CASSMWGSYQPQHF; DNA: TGTGCCAGTAGTATGTGGGGATCATATCAGCCCCAGCATTTT
V: TRBV24-1; size: many; J: TRBJ1-1; D: .; CDR3: CATSDFGDEAFF; DNA: TGTGCCACCAGTGATTTCGGGGATGAAGCTTTCTTT
V: TRBV6-6; size: .; J: TRBJ2-7; D: .; CDR3: CASSYGGTSGEQYF; DNA: TGTGCCAGCAGTTATGGCGGGACGAGCGGCGAGCAGTACTTC
V: TRBV19; size: .; J: TRBJ2-2; D: .; CDR3: CASRKGSYTGELFF; DNA: TGTGCCAGTAGGAAAGGGAGTTACACCGGGGAGCTGTTTTTT
V: TRBV12-3/TRBV12-4; size: few; J: TRBJ1-1; D: TRBD1; CDR3: CASSLFRGDRAEAFF; DNA: TGTGCCAGCAGTTTATTTAGAGGGGACAGGGCTGAAGCTTTCTTT
V: TRBV7-9; size: .; J: TRBJ2-7; D: .; CDR3: CASSLFRTSFSYEQYF; DNA: TGTGCCAGCAGCTTATTTCGGACAAGCTTCTCCTACGAGCAGTACTTC
V: TRBV9; size: few; J: TRBJ1-1; D: TRBD1; CDR3: CASSADRVTGDTEAFF; DNA: TGTGCCAGCAGCGCAGACAGGGTTACAGGAGACACTGAAGCTTTCTTT
V: TRBV7-9; size: many; J: TRBJ2-7; D: TRBD2; CDR3: CASSNLRLAMEDEQYF; DNA: TGTGCCAGCAGCAACCTGAGACTAGCCATGGAGGACGAGCAGTACTTC
V: TRBV2; size: many; J: TRBJ1-1; D: .; CDR3: CASSGRGAFF; DNA: TGTGCCAGCAGTGGAAGGGGGGCTTTCTTT
V: TRBV7-2; size: .; J: TRBJ1-1; D: .; CDR3: CASSSPRQLNTEAFF; DNA: TGTGCCAGCAGCTCCCCGAGACAACTGAACACTGAAGCTTTCTTT
V: TRBV20-1; size: many; J: TRBJ2-2; D: TRBD2; CDR3: CSAQREAGELFF; DNA: TGCAGTGCGCAGCGGGAGGCCGGGGAGCTGTTTTTT
V: TRBV25-1; size: .; J: TRBJ1-2; D: TRBD1; CDR3: CASRGQGGDYYGYTF; DNA: TGTGCCAGCAGGGGACAGGGGGGCGATTACTATGGCTACACCTTC
V: TRBV20-1; size: .; J: TRBJ1-1; D: TRBD1; CDR3: CSARKSNRGLNTEAFF; DNA: TGCAGTGCTAGAAAGAGTAACAGGGGGCTGAACACTGAAGCTTTCTTT